The 9 T cell receptor beta chains in this list originate from one sample, sequenced in a study of T cell repertoires in cytomegalovirus infection. Their recognized antigens are unknown. TCRdb reprocessed the reads via MiXCR and lists one record per CDR3 protein. This table has tens of thousands of distinct CDR3 sequences, roughly a fifth appearing once. Sequences were derived from CD8+ T cells from cultured PBMCs, sampled from culture after CMV antigen stimulation. The receptors shown here come from a human donor in good health (CMV status not recorded). Some clones in this sample may be carry-over from other donors' samples.

This clonotype appeared many times. The V call is TRBV12-3 or TRBV12-4, the J call TRBJ1-1; no definite D call. V lost 3 bases and J 0 bases, leaving 2 bases between the germline ends. This CDR3 has 12 residues. The CDR3 protein is CASSFLNTEAFF. The CDR3, as DNA: TGTGCCAGCAGTTTCTTGAACACTGAAGCTTTCTTT.

The V and J genes are TRBV20-1 and TRBJ1-2; TRBD1 aligns across 7 bases. This CDR3 comprises 13 residues. Germline V gives CDR1 DFQATT, CDR2 SNEGSKA (reference sequence). Unmatched junction bases numbered 6, after V lost 4 bases and J lost 4 bases. In DNA, the CDR3 is TGCAGTGCTACCCGGGACAGCCTCTATGGCTACACCTTC. It specifies CSATRDSLYGYTF.

This clonotype came up many times. The genes are TRBV7-2 and TRBJ2-7, with TRBD2 matching over 8 bases. This CDR3 comprises 14 residues. The V gene's germline CDR1 is SGHTA and CDR2 FQGNSA. J lost 3 bases, V lost 1 base, and 2 bases had no gene match. The CDR3: CASSLGLAGYEQYF. CDR3 nucleotide sequence: TGTGCCAGCAGCTTAGGTCTAGCGGGCTACGAGCAGTACTTC.

The chain links TRBV28 to TRBJ2-7; D call uncertain. V shed 5 bases and J shed 0 bases, with 11 bases lying between them. The length of the CDR3 is 14 residues. Germline CDR1 reads MDHEN; CDR2 reads SYDVKM. CDR3: CASSIPGDSYEQYF. The CDR3 DNA is TGTGCCAGCAGTATACCAGGTGACTCCTACGAGCAGTACTTC. The full variable domain, in which reference TRBV28 and TRBJ2-7 provide the parts outside the CDR3, is DVKVTQSSRYLVKRTGEKVFLECVQDMDHENMFWYRQDPGLGLRLIYFSYDVKMKEKGDIPEGYSVSREKKERFSLILESASTNQTSMYLCASSIPGDSYEQYFGPGTRLTVT.

The rearrangement joins TRBV19 to TRBJ2-7, with no clear D. The germline V and J ends were trimmed by 1 base and 7 bases, with 8 bases remaining between them. The CDR3 extends over 12 amino acids. Germline lookup yields CDR1 LNHDA and CDR2 SQIVND (reference sequence). DNA of the CDR3: TGTGCCAGTAGTATAGGCGCGACAGAGCAGTACTTC. Encoded protein: CASSIGATEQYF.

The chain is built from TRBV3-1 and TRBJ2-4, with 16 nucleotides matching TRBD2. The CDR3 is 19 amino acids. The V gene's germline CDR1 is LGHDT and CDR2 YNNKEL (reference sequence). V dropped 0 bases and J dropped 2; count of bases not matched to a gene: 4. The CDR3, as DNA: TGTGCCAGCAGCCAAGAGGGACTAGCGGGAGGGGTGACCAAAAACATTCAGTACTTC. Its protein is CASSQEGLAGGVTKNIQYF.

In regard to this clonotype: Since a much larger clone is just one base distant, this may be a read error. Because the CDR3 is missing its conserved closing phenylalanine or tryptophan, this is likely a read error. V gene TRBV19 combines with J gene TRBJ1-1; D is undetermined. The germline V and J ends were trimmed by 7 bases and 0 bases, with 3 bases remaining between them. The germline V gene encodes CDR1 LNHDA and CDR2 SQIVND (reference sequence). This CDR3 is 11 amino acids long. CDR3 nucleotides: TGTGCCAGTAATTTGAACACTGAAGCTTTCGTT. It encodes CASNLNTEAFV.

The chain joins TRBV20-1 to TRBJ2-4; perhaps D is TRBD1 or TRBD2 (5 bases each). This CDR3 has 17 residues. Trimming shortened V by 6 bases and J by 9 bases, and 30 bases separated the two germline ends. Germline V CDR1 and CDR2: DFQATT, SNEGSKA (reference sequence). CDR3 coding DNA: TGCAGTGCGACGGAATATTTAGTGTACAGGACGAGGGGCATTCAGTACTTC. Translated, it gives CSATEYLVYRTRGIQYF.

The chain combines TRBV24-1 with TRBJ2-2; 8 bases map to TRBD1. The CDR3 totals 16 residues. CDR1 KGHDR and CDR2 SFDVKD come from the germline V gene. Germline trimming cut 4 bases from V and 7 bases from J; bases unmatched to any gene: 10. CDR3 sequence (DNA): TGTGCCACCAGTGACCCCGGACAGGGATGGGTCGGGGAGCTGTTTTTT. Translation: CATSDPGQGWVGELFF.